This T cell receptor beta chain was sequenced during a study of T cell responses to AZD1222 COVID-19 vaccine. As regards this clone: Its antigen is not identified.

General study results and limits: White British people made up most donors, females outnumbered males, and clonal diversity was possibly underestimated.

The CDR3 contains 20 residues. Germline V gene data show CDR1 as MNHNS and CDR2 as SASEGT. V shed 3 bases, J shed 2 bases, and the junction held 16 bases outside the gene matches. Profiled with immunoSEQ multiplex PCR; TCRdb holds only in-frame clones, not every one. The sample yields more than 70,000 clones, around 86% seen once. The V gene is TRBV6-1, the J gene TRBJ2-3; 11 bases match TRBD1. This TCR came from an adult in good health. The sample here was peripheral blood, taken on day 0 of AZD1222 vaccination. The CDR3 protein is CASSDLKGTGTGGYTDTQYF. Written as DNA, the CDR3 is TGTGCCAGCAGTGATCTTAAAGGAACAGGGACAGGGGGATACACAGATACGCAGTATTTT.